Listed here are 9 T cell receptor beta chains from one sample, sequenced in a study of cytomegalovirus exposure and HLA in healthy donors. The repertoire was sequenced with immunoSEQ multiplex PCR; TCRdb's copy has only in-frame clones and lacks some. Of tens of thousands of clones in the sample, over 85% were seen once. Sequenced: PBMCs. These TCRs come from a young woman in good health and CMV-seropositive.

The chain carries TRBV7-6 and TRBJ2-7; D is uncertain. Germline V gene lookup returns CDR1 SGHVS and CDR2 FNYEAQ. CDR3 length: 16 amino acids. With 5 bases removed from V and 4 bases from J, the gap between germline ends came to 21 bases. CDR3 DNA sequence: TGTGCCAGCAGCGACCCTTACGCAGGATCCCGGTACGAGCAGTACTTC. Amino acid sequence: CASSDPYAGSRYEQYF.

The rearrangement joins TRBV27 to TRBJ1-5; 10 bases line up with TRBD1. The CDR3 consists of 15 residues. Trimming took 8 bases from V and 6 from J; bases not matched to a gene: 10. Looked up from germline, CDR1 is MNHEY and CDR2 is SMNVEV (reference sequence). The CDR3 reads CASGPGQGSGQPQHF. The CDR3 coding sequence is TGTGCCAGCGGGCCGGGACAGGGGAGCGGTCAGCCCCAGCATTTT.

J is TRBJ2-1 and V is TRBV7-3, with a possible D match to TRBD2 (5 bases). This CDR3 has 13 residues. Germline V lookup: CDR1 SGHTA, CDR2 FQGTGA. Deletions cut 5 bases from V and 6 bases from J, with 11 bases between. As DNA, the CDR3 is TGTGCCAGCAGCACCGGACTCTTCAATGAGCAGTTCTTC. Translated: CASSTGLFNEQFF. The full variable domain, in which reference TRBV7-3 and TRBJ2-1 provide the parts outside the CDR3, is GAGVSQTPSNKVTEKGKYVELRCDPISGHTALYWYRQSLGQGPEFLIYFQGTGAADDSGLPNDRFFAVRPEGSVSTLKIQRTERGDSAVYLCASSTGLFNEQFFGPGTRLTVL.

J is TRBJ1-1 and V is TRBV6-6; a weak D match, TRBD1 (5 bases). Germline-derived CDR1 and CDR2 are MNHNY and SVGAGI (reference sequence). This CDR3 region has 13 residues. The V end was cut by 7 bases, the J end by 1 base, with 10 bases between. The CDR3 coding sequence is TGTGCCAGCACCGACAGTCCGAACACTGAAGCTTTCTTT. This encodes CASTDSPNTEAFF.

This clone was seen once. This chain connects TRBV4-3 to TRBJ2-7, with a weak D call TRBD1 (5 bases). Germline loops: CDR1 LGHNA, CDR2 YSLEER. The CDR3 runs to 15 residues. V shed 0 bases and J shed 4 bases, with 13 bases lying between them. The CDR3 loop is CASSQDRARVYEQYF. The CDR3 DNA reads TGCGCCAGCAGCCAAGATCGGGCCAGGGTGTACGAGCAGTACTTC.

This chain uses TRBV9 with TRBJ1-2; TRBD1 agrees at 7 bases. The CDR3 contains 14 residues. Germline loops: CDR1 SGDLS, CDR2 YYNGEE. The V segment lost 4 bases and the J segment 4 bases; nucleotides outside the gene matches: 7. The CDR3 DNA reads TGTGCCAGCAGCACAACAACAGGGGTCTATGGCTACACCTTC. This translates into CASSTTTGVYGYTF.

This chain joins TRBV19 and TRBJ2-1, with a possible D match to TRBD2 (5 bases). CDR3 length: 13 residues. CDR1 is LNHDA and CDR2 is SQIVND in the germline V gene (reference sequence). With 4 bases removed from V and 7 bases from J, the gap between germline ends came to 11 bases. The CDR3 DNA reads as TGTGCCAGTAGTAAGGTCCCGGGGAATGAGCAGTTCTTC. Translation: CASSKVPGNEQFF.

The V and J genes are TRBV11-2 and TRBJ2-1, with TRBD2 as a possible D gene (5 bases). CDR1 and CDR2 (germline): SGHAT, FQNNGV. CDR3 length: 16 amino acids. V lost 5 bases to trimming and J lost 0 bases, with 14 bases between them. Here the CDR3 DNA reads TGTGCCAGCAGCCTGAGGGCCGATAGCTCCTACAATGAGCAGTTCTTC. Translated, it gives CASSLRADSSYNEQFF. The variable domain in full, with the rest retrieved from reference TRBV11-2 and TRBJ2-1, is EAGVAQSPRYKIIEKRQSVAFWCNPISGHATLYWYQQILGQGPKLLIQFQNNGVVDDSQLPKDRFSAERLKGVDSTLKIQPAKLEDSAVYLCASSLRADSSYNEQFFGPGTRLTVL.

The V call is TRBV6-4, the J call TRBJ2-5; 8 bases map to TRBD2. Germline V lookup: CDR1 MRHNA, CDR2 SNTAGT. The CDR3 is 15 residues long. The trim removed 5 bases at V and 3 bases at J, leaving 8 bases unmatched. DNA for the CDR3: TGTGCCAGCAGTCCCTCAGCGGGGGCGAAAGAGACCCAGTACTTC. It is translated as CASSPSAGAKETQYF.